This TCR beta chain was found in a study of blood T cell repertoires in COVID-19. Study information: Whether acute or convalescent, the COVID-19 samples came from the United States, Italy and Spain. Nucleic acid was either cDNA or gDNA, and it came from T cells, B-cell-depleted T cells, or PBMCs.

In the original workflow: The assay estimated nucleated cells by amplifying reference gene primers. Method: immunoSEQ multiplex PCR; TCRdb's copy keeps in-frame clones and lacks some. For V, J and clone size, that table is used; D and trimming come from the DNA. The sample has about 110,000 clones, 84% seen once. This CDR3 is built from 11 residues. Germline CDR1 SNHLY, CDR2 FYNNEI. V was cut by 5 bases and J by 10 bases, with 11 bases left in between. Material for sequencing was peripheral blood. The V gene is TRBV2, the J gene TRBJ1-1; D might be TRBD1 (5 bases). This receptor was identified in a woman aged 50 to 60 with acute or convalescent COVID-19. This CDR3 reads CASSPGRGAFF. In DNA form, the CDR3 reads TGTGCCAGCAGTCCAGGGAGGGGAGCTTTCTTT.